The entry below gives a single TCR beta chain sequence along with its context. What it recognizes is unknown. Staff drew around 10 milliliters of peripheral blood from each donor. A second roughly 7 to 11 cycle PCR used barcoded and J-beta primers. TCRdb re-called the 5' RACE reads through MiXCR, storing one row per CDR3 protein. The sample lists 800,000 to 950,000 distinct CDR3 sequences; 25% to 35% were seen once. These data are taken from a study of blood T cells in healthy people across ages. Overall study results and limits: Any changes in expanded clonotypes were possibly confounded, as donor CMV status remained unknown. TCR beta diversity was tightly associated with the proportion of naive T cells.

Per germline, CDR1 SGHRS and CDR2 YFSETQ. The V end was cut by 0 bases, the J end by 3 bases, with 10 bases between. This CDR3 region has 15 residues. The same specimen was also included in a second study, on T cells of mothers and their children. As reported in that work: Each child contributed 3.1 million or so TCR beta CDR3 reads, while each mother contributed over 8 million.

The chain has TRBV5-1 and TRBJ2-1; D is undetermined. This clonotype was sampled from a woman aged 35 to 49 in good health. The sequenced sample consisted of blood. CDR3 in amino acids: CASSLVQVSYNEQFF. The DNA for the CDR3 is TGCGCCAGCAGCTTGGTCCAGGTCAGCTACAATGAGCAGTTCTTC.